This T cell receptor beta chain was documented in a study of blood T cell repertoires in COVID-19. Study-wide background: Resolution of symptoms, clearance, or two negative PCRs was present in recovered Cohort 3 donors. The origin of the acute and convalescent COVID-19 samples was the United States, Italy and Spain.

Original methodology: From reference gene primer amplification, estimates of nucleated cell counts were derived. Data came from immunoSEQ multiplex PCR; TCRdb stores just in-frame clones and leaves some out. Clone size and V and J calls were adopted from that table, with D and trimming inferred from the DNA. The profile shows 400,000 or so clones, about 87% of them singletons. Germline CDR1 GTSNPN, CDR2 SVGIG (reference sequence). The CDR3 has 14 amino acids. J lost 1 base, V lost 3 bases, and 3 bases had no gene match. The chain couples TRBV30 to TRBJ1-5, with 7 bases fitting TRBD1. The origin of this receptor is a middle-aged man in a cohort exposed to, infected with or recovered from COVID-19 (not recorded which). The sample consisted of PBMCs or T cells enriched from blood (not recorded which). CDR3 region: CAWRSTGSNQPQHF. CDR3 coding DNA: TGTGCCTGGAGGTCGACAGGGAGCAATCAGCCCCAGCATTTT.